This T cell receptor (beta chain) was found in a study of blood T cell repertoires in COVID-19 (dated by TCRdb to the early 2020s). At the level of the whole study: The collaborator samples originated in the United States, Italy and Spain and spanned the acute and convalescent phases of COVID-19. The prospective study material was composed of cDNA or gDNA derived from T cells, B-cell-depleted T cells, or PBMCs. The dataset comprised deeply sampled blood TCRbeta repertoires from subjects exposed to, actively infected with, or recovered from COVID-19. The repertoires were made available in a free public database intended to serve as a resource for research on the immune response to SARS-CoV-2. The samples were drawn from two sources: the first 160 participants of the ongoing ImmuneRACE study, and fewer than 1,500 subjects contributed by 6 global collaborators. The sample metadata nearly always contained a de-identified subject ID, COVID-19 status, age in years and sex. HLA class I and class II types, where available, came from metadata supplied by the sample provider rather than from assay-based typing. Overall study outcomes, separate from this receptor: The quantity of clinical and demographic metadata differed by source and by participant and was supplied without curation.

TCRbeta CDR3 regions were amplified from genomic DNA using the immunoSEQ Assay, a bias-controlled multiplex PCR. In the paper's pipeline: The number of nucleated cells in each sample was estimated from the amplification of reference gene primers within the assay. To quantify the absolute abundance of each unique TCRbeta CDR3 rearrangement, sequence reads were collapsed and filtered. For each sample, productive Simpson clonality was calculated as the square root of Simpson's diversity index across productive rearrangements. TCRdb stores this immuneACCESS table with in-frame sequences only. Part of the clones is absent; in the studies checked, under half of the shortfall reflects unresolved V genes, and no reason is known for the rest. That table furnishes V, J and clone size, whereas the DNA furnished D and trimming. The sample includes some 240,000 clones, with approximately 90% observed a single time. The ten largest make up around 0.85% of the sample.

V has 8 bases trimmed and J has 0 bases trimmed; junction bases matching no gene number 12. The CDR3 starts with the cysteine, ends with the phenylalanine, and has 17 residues. The read is trimmed to its CDR3 DNA, 51 bases read in frame from base 1. The germline V gene (reference sequence) supplies CDR1 LNHDA and CDR2 SQIVND. One collaborating source in Seattle enrolled patients during active infection and followed them longitudinally through the course of disease. Whole blood was collected in K2EDTA tubes by collaborating institutions according to the institutions' own protocols. For TCRbeta analysis, collaborator samples were shipped as frozen whole blood, as isolated PBMCs, or as DNA extracted from either sample type. In regard to this clone: Its specific antigen is unknown. The record has no base qualities; no much larger clone is one base away.

This clonotype originated in a man in his sixties with COVID-19, enrolled during active disease. The sample comprised peripheral blood. The rearranged chain carries TRBV19 and TRBJ1-5, and TRBD1 matches 8 of the central bases. CDR3 protein: CASRGGQVLNSNQPQHF. In nucleotide form, the sequence is TGTGCCAGTCGAGGGGGACAGGTCTTAAATAGCAATCAGCCCCAGCATTTT.